This record concerns one T cell receptor (beta chain) sequence. Antigen specificity is unknown. This sample also contains other DNA sequences that code for the same CDR3. This entry is derived from a study of shared clonotypes between healthy human individuals. About the study: Ranging from 18 to 49 in age, donors were two women and a few men. Study results and limitations: Non-shared clonotypes were found to have lower generation probabilities than the clonotypes that were shared by all four of the sorted-subset donors. Compared with memory subsets, naive subsets generally had larger estimated richness.

Naive CD8 populations comprised CD45RO-negative cells positively selected for CCR7, excluding terminally differentiated effector memory CD45RA+ cells. Trimming shortened V by 1 base and J by 0 bases, and 4 bases separated the two germline ends. Per germline, CDR1 MGHRA and CDR2 YSYEKL. This CDR3 is built from 13 residues. Samples underwent the assay at deep level. Repertoires were generated with immunoSEQ multiplex PCR, while TCRdb's copy carries only in-frame clones and drops some. The table lists about 2.1 million clones, 85% to 95% of them singletons. The sequence derives from a young man in good health. Some clones in this sample may be carry-over from other donors' samples. The sample was naive CD8+ T cells from PBMCs. The chain couples TRBV4-1 to TRBJ2-7; D is unresolved. This CDR3 is CASSQGPSYEQYF. DNA of the CDR3: TGCGCCAGCAGCCAAGGCCCCTCCTACGAGCAGTACTTC.